This TCR beta chain was recorded in a study of T cell responses to AZD1222 COVID-19 vaccine. TCRdb's table, derived via immunoSEQ multiplex PCR, lists solely in-frame clones and lacks some. This table holds about 110,000 clones, around 92% found once. This clone was counted a few times. The CDR3 is 16 amino acids. V was pared by 2 bases and J by 0 bases, with 8 bases between. CDR1 is MNHEY, CDR2 SVGAGI, per germline. This material consisted of peripheral blood, taken 28 days after the second AZD1222 dose. The receptor was isolated from an adult who received the AZD1222 COVID-19 vaccine. The rearrangement joins TRBV6-5 to TRBJ1-6; D not certain. Here the CDR3 reads CASSYGQTSYNSPLHF. Here the CDR3 DNA reads TGTGCCAGCAGTTACGGGCAGACCTCCTATAATTCACCCCTCCACTTT.